This T cell receptor beta chain was retrieved from a study of regulatory T cells in long-lasting Graves disease. The TCR beta library used iRepertoire HTBI primers with Arm-PCR amplification of CDR3. TCRdb re-called the multiplex PCR reads through MiXCR, storing one row per CDR3 protein. Here the sample spans a few hundred thousand distinct CDR3 sequences, about 25% being singletons. The CDR3 contains 16 residues. V lost 3 bases to trimming and J lost 4 bases, with 16 bases between them. Per the germline V gene, CDR1 is SNHLY and CDR2 is FYNNEI. Time point of the sample: persistent/refractory GD, antithyroid drugs over 5 years with positive TRAb. PBMC-derived RNA was used for the TCR library. For this clonotype: Its antigen is as yet unknown.

Study-wide points: Persistent disease favored TRBV28, TRBJ1-2 and TRBJ2-5.

The origin of this receptor is a female donor with Graves disease. The gene calls are TRBV2 and TRBJ2-1; no definite D call. This specimen was peripheral blood mononuclear cells (PBMCs), taken when the disease was refractory, from a patient treated with antithyroid drugs. CDR3 protein: CASSDFPGGRYNEQFF. The CDR3 DNA reads as TGTGCCAGCAGTGACTTCCCAGGTGGACGATACAATGAGCAGTTCTTC.